These T cell receptor beta chains were read from a single sample in a study of T cells after yellow fever vaccination. Each CDR3 protein is one row after TCRdb ran MiXCR on the 5' RACE reads. The sample has about 430,000 distinct CDR3 sequences; about 17% are singletons. The source material was PBMCs, sampled before the yellow fever booster vaccination. The receptor source for this set is a young man who received the YFV17D yellow fever vaccine. The CDR3 runs from the conserved cysteine through the conserved F or W. Each record gives: J gene, V gene, D gene, CDR3 protein. The D gene is left open where the match is weak.

TRBJ1-1,TRBV29-1,NA,CSVGGLRLRPEAFF
TRBJ1-2,TRBV5-1,TRBD1,CASSLTGGPTWYTF
TRBJ2-1,TRBV19,TRBD1,CASNQPGQIYNEQFF
TRBJ2-2,TRBV10-3,NA,CATSPGTRNTGELFF
TRBJ2-2,TRBV20-1,NA,CSATTANTGELFF
TRBJ2-5,TRBV20-1,TRBD2,CSARWASGGGYQETQYF
TRBJ2-2,TRBV28,TRBD1,CASSLRTGGGLTGELFF
TRBJ2-1,TRBV5-1,TRBD2,CASTSGGPYNEQFF
TRBJ2-7,TRBV4-1,NA,CASSQGTVPSAYEQYF
TRBJ2-1,TRBV12-5,NA,CASGLAVWGEQFF
TRBJ1-5,TRBV6-6,NA,CASSQTGSGNQPQHF
TRBJ1-1,TRBV9,TRBD1,CASSASDRGYTEAFF
TRBJ2-3,TRBV11-2,TRBD2,CASSPIRGGSADTQYF
TRBJ1-2,TRBV20-1,NA,CSARVQGLGYGYTF
TRBJ1-3,TRBV6-5,TRBD1,CASMPRGGFGNTIYF
TRBJ2-7,TRBV9,NA,CASSLGTNEQYF
TRBJ2-7,TRBV5-6,NA,CASSLETAEQYF
TRBJ2-1,TRBV11-3,NA,CASSHTHNEQFF
TRBJ2-6,TRBV7-3,NA,CASSLTFAGANVLTF
TRBJ2-5,TRBV11-3,NA,CASSFSSRSGETQYF
TRBJ2-3,TRBV20-1,TRBD2,CSARLAGSSRGTDTQYF
TRBJ2-1,TRBV7-2,NA,CASSASWGAKEQFF
TRBJ2-3,TRBV7-3,TRBD2,CASSNGLAGEDTQYF
TRBJ1-2,TRBV20-1,TRBD1,CSATTGGYGYTF
TRBJ2-3,TRBV5-4,TRBD2,CASSYLLAGDPPTDTQYF
TRBJ2-1,TRBV6-6,NA,CASSPRAGNEQFF
TRBJ2-5,TRBV6-2/TRBV6-3,TRBD1,CASETGAETQYF
TRBJ2-7,TRBV20-1,NA,CSARSVGPYEQYF
TRBJ2-6,TRBV7-2,NA,CASSLGRQGAFPGANVLTF
TRBJ2-5,TRBV12-3/TRBV12-4,TRBD2,CASSSGTSWSQYF
TRBJ2-2,TRBV24-1,TRBD2,CATSDWGTSGETGELFF
TRBJ2-3,TRBV20-1,NA,CSARDQANTDTQYF
TRBJ1-1,TRBV12-3/TRBV12-4,NA,CASSLLAGNTEAFF
TRBJ2-3,TRBV5-1,NA,CASSLADNSDTQYF
TRBJ2-7,TRBV20-1,TRBD2,CSASFAGTSGFKQYF
TRBJ2-3,TRBV7-9,TRBD1,CASSRDRGPDTQYF
TRBJ2-5,TRBV20-1,NA,CSASFQRETQYF
TRBJ2-5,TRBV5-1,TRBD2,CASSSGLAGGNRQETQYF
TRBJ1-6,TRBV20-1,NA,CSARDAGSPLHF
TRBJ2-7,TRBV12-5,NA,CASGRDSYEQYF
TRBJ1-5,TRBV20-1,NA,CSASTGYSNQPQHF
TRBJ1-6,TRBV9,NA,CASSVGGGAGSPLHF
TRBJ2-7,TRBV12-3/TRBV12-4,TRBD1,CASSLGQGEEDEQYF
TRBJ2-1,TRBV6-2/TRBV6-3,TRBD1,CASRVGTVGNEQFF
TRBJ1-6,TRBV5-1,NA,CASSLGIAGANSPLHF
TRBJ1-2,TRBV6-5,TRBD1,CASSYSIGSQGDYGYTF
TRBJ2-3,TRBV12-3/TRBV12-4,NA,CASSFGRTTDTQYF